What follows are 32 T cell receptor beta chains derived from one specimen sequenced in a study of lymphopenia after photon versus proton radiotherapy. Some clones are missing from TCRdb's copy, which holds only in-frame ones; the method was immunoSEQ multiplex PCR. The table has fewer than 70,000 clones, approximately 87% seen once. The sequences come from peripheral blood, collected from a patient treated with proton-based radiotherapy. These receptors originate from an elderly man with esophageal cancer.

The chain joins TRBV5-5 to TRBJ2-2, with TRBD2 matching 8 bases. Germline CDR1 reads SGHKS; CDR2 reads YYEKEE (reference sequence). J lost 4 bases, V lost 3 bases, and 5 bases had no gene match. This CDR3 is 15 amino acids long. This CDR3 reads CASSWLAGSTGELFF. In DNA form, the CDR3 reads TGTGCCAGCAGCTGGTTAGCGGGGTCCACCGGGGAGCTGTTTTTT. Drawing the rest from reference TRBV5-5 and TRBJ2-2, the complete variable domain is DAGVTQSPTHLIKTRGQQVTLRCSPISGHKSVSWYQQVLGQGPQFIFQYYEKEERGRGNFPDRFSARQFPNYSSELNVNALLLGDSALYLCASSWLAGSTGELFFGEGSRLTVL.

The V and J genes are TRBV29-1 and TRBJ2-5; D is possibly TRBD1 (5 bases). V was trimmed by 7 bases and J by 2 bases, leaving 11 bases between them. The CDR3 covers 12 residues. Germline CDR1 SQVTM, CDR2 ANQGSEA. The DNA of the CDR3 is TGCAGCGCCGGAACAGGTCAAGAGACCCAGTACTTC. Amino acids: CSAGTGQETQYF. Filled out from reference TRBV29-1 and TRBJ2-5, the complete variable domain reads SAVISQKPSRDICQRGTSLTIQCQVDSQVTMMFWYRQQPGQSLTLIATANQGSEATYESGFVIDKFPISRPNLTFSTLTVSNMSPEDSSIYLCSAGTGQETQYFGPGTRLLVL.

The chain carries TRBV7-2 and TRBJ1-1; D uncertain. Germline V gene sequence: CDR1 SGHTA, CDR2 FQGNSA. This CDR3 is 15 amino acids long. V was shortened by 5 bases and J by 1 base, with 14 bases between the two germline ends. CDR3 sequence (DNA): TGTGCCAGCAGCCCCCAGCTATCAGAGAACACTGAAGCTTTCTTT. Its protein is CASSPQLSENTEAFF.

The chain joins TRBV2 to TRBJ2-1; D may be TRBD2 (7 bases). The germline V gene has CDR1 SNHLY and CDR2 FYNNEI. This CDR3 contains 15 residues. The V gene lost 7 bases and the J gene lost 9 bases, with 22 bases spanning the gap. The CDR3 protein is CASTQGVGGAGEQFF. The CDR3 nucleotides are TGTGCCAGCACCCAGGGTGTAGGGGGGGCGGGTGAGCAGTTCTTC.

The chain employs TRBV7-6 and TRBJ2-7, with 7 bases fitting TRBD2. Looked up from germline, CDR1 is SGHVS and CDR2 is FNYEAQ. The V gene end was trimmed by 1 base and the J gene end by 2 bases; junction bases not matched to a gene: 8. CDR3 length equals 16 residues. The CDR3 sequence is CASSLVEGLEAYEQYF. DNA of the CDR3: TGTGCCAGCAGCTTAGTAGAAGGACTAGAGGCCTACGAGCAGTACTTC.

The rearrangement uses TRBV5-4 and TRBJ1-1, with D possibly being TRBD1 (5 bases). Trimming shortened V by 0 bases and J by 11 bases, and 14 bases separated the two germline ends. Germline CDR1 reads SGHNT; CDR2 reads YYREEE (reference sequence). The CDR3 consists of 13 residues. The CDR3 region has the DNA TGTGCCAGCAGCTTGGGGGAGGGGTTCTTGGCTTTCTTT. Protein: CASSLGEGFLAFF.

This sequence joins TRBV14 and TRBJ2-7, with D perhaps TRBD2 (5 bases). This CDR3 comprises 15 residues. The germline V and J ends were trimmed by 1 base and 3 bases, with 13 bases remaining between them. CDR1 SGHDN and CDR2 FVKESK come from the germline V gene. The CDR3 nucleotides read TGTGCCAGCAGCCAAGGCTTAGCGAGCCACTACGAGCAGTACTTC. It translates to CASSQGLASHYEQYF.

V usage is TRBV7-9 and J usage is TRBJ2-5; 7 nucleotides align to TRBD2. CDR1 and CDR2 (germline): SEHNR, FQNEAQ (reference sequence). This CDR3 has 12 residues. V was pared by 9 bases and J by 3 bases, with 4 bases of the junction left unmatched. Here the CDR3 DNA reads TGTGCCAGGCCCGGGGGGAAAGAGACCCAGTACTTC. Translating it yields CARPGGKETQYF. The whole variable domain, filled in from reference TRBV7-9 and TRBJ2-5, reads DTGVSQNPRHKITKRGQNVTFRCDPISEHNRLYWYRQTLGQGPEFLTYFQNEAQLEKSRLLSDRFSAERPKGSFSTLEIQRTEQGDSAMYLCARPGGKETQYFGPGTRLLVL.

The rearrangement uses TRBV19 and TRBJ1-1; D is unclear. The CDR3 length is 14 residues. V was cut by 5 bases and J by 3 bases, with 13 bases left in between. Germline CDR1 and CDR2: LNHDA and SQIVND (reference sequence). The CDR3 loop reads CASSAGGRYTEAFF. For the CDR3, the DNA is TGTGCCAGTAGTGCGGGCGGTCGTTACACTGAAGCTTTCTTT.

This clone was counted once. The V gene is TRBV19, the J gene TRBJ2-7; the D gene could be TRBD1 or TRBD2 (5 bases each). This CDR3 comprises 13 residues. Germline CDR1 is LNHDA and CDR2 is SQIVND (reference sequence). The V gene lost 6 bases and the J gene lost 1 base, with 10 bases spanning the gap. The CDR3 reads CASSRDRSYEQYF. CDR3 DNA: TGTGCCAGTAGCAGGGACCGTTCCTACGAGCAGTACTTC.

The gene calls are TRBV11-1 and TRBJ1-4; TRBD1 matches 7 bases. The germline gives CDR1 SGHAT, CDR2 FQDESV (reference sequence). The V and J ends lost 5 bases and 3 bases, in that order; junction bases with no gene match: 15. The CDR3 totals 18 residues. In DNA form, the CDR3 reads TGTGCCAGCAGCCCCCGCGTCCCGGGACAGCTACCTAATGAAAAACTGTTTTTT. This encodes CASSPRVPGQLPNEKLFF.

The chain carries TRBV7-9 and TRBJ2-2; D gene unclear. The CDR3 totals 13 residues. Trimming shortened V by 1 base and J by 7 bases, and 7 bases separated the two germline ends. Germline CDR1 reads SEHNR; CDR2 reads FQNEAQ (reference sequence). The CDR3 reads CASSLGVIGELFF. The CDR3 DNA reads as TGTGCCAGCAGCTTAGGGGTTATCGGGGAGCTGTTTTTT. Together with reference TRBV7-9 and TRBJ2-2, the CDR3 gives the full variable domain: DTGVSQNPRHKITKRGQNVTFRCDPISEHNRLYWYRQTLGQGPEFLTYFQNEAQLEKSRLLSDRFSAERPKGSFSTLEIQRTEQGDSAMYLCASSLGVIGELFFGEGSRLTVL.

The rearrangement links TRBV5-5 to TRBJ2-1; 7 nucleotides align to TRBD1. The length of the CDR3 is 18 residues. Trimming cost V 3 bases and J 9 bases; bases outside gene matches: 21. Germline lookup yields CDR1 SGHKS and CDR2 YYEKEE (reference sequence). CDR3 sequence: CASSSPITTGPTPSEQFF. CDR3 nucleotide sequence: TGTGCCAGCAGCTCCCCTATAACGACAGGGCCGACCCCAAGTGAGCAGTTCTTC.

The chain recombines TRBV2 with TRBJ1-6; D remains ambiguous. The CDR3 is 16 amino acids. Germline V CDR1 and CDR2: SNHLY, FYNNEI. V lost 5 bases to trimming and J lost 0 bases, with 11 bases between them. CDR3 DNA sequence: TGTGCCAGCAGTCTTGGACGGAGCTCCTATAATTCACCCCTCCACTTT. Translated: CASSLGRSSYNSPLHF.

The rearrangement uses TRBV6-9 and TRBJ2-3; D not certain. Germline V gene lookup returns CDR1 MNHGY and CDR2 SVAAGI. V lost 7 bases to trimming and J lost 6 bases, with 8 bases between them. This CDR3 contains 11 residues. For the CDR3, the DNA is TGTGCCAGCATCGACGGGGATACGCAGTATTTT. It specifies CASIDGDTQYF.

A few counts support this clone. The chain combines TRBV28 with TRBJ1-6, with D tentatively TRBD1 (5 bases). CDR1 and CDR2 (germline): MDHEN, SYDVKM. The ends were cut back, 3 bases at V and 4 bases at J, with 13 bases in the middle. The CDR3 is 16 amino acids. The CDR3, as DNA: TGTGCCAGCAGTTTTAGGAAGGGGCCGTATAATTCACCCCTCCACTTT. As protein: CASSFRKGPYNSPLHF.

The V and J genes are TRBV9 and TRBJ2-2; 8 nucleotides match TRBD1. Germline values: CDR1 SGDLS, CDR2 YYNGEE. CDR3 length: 18 amino acids. With 0 bases clipped from V and 4 bases from J, the junction kept 11 bases outside the gene matches. Written as DNA, the CDR3 is TGTGCCAGCAGCGTAGATCCTGGGGGCAGGGGGCGCACCGGGGAGCTGTTTTTT. Protein product: CASSVDPGGRGRTGELFF.

The chain's CDR3 is CASSVVYGETQYF. The CDR3 bases are TGTGCCAGCAGCGTAGTGTATGGGGAGACCCAGTACTTC. This sequence joins TRBV9 and TRBJ2-5; D is ambiguous. Germline lookup yields CDR1 SGDLS and CDR2 YYNGEE. V lost 0 bases and J 5 bases, leaving 8 bases between the germline ends. The CDR3 is 13 residues long.

The gene calls are TRBV4-3 and TRBJ2-7; 9 nucleotides line up with TRBD1. This CDR3 is 13 amino acids long. Germline trimming cut 4 bases from V and 3 bases from J; bases unmatched to any gene: 1. Germline CDR1 is LGHNA and CDR2 is YSLEER. The CDR3 sequence is CASSRDRDYEQYF. CDR3 sequence (DNA): TGCGCCAGCAGCCGGGACAGGGACTACGAGCAGTACTTC.

The rearrangement links TRBV9 to TRBJ1-1, with 8 nucleotides matching TRBD1. Germline V lookup: CDR1 SGDLS, CDR2 YYNGEE. The length of the CDR3 is 15 residues. Losses at the gene ends were 0 bases for V and 5 bases for J; bases not matched to a gene: 6. This CDR3 reads CASSVVDRVWTEAFF. DNA for the CDR3: TGTGCCAGCAGCGTAGTGGACAGGGTATGGACTGAAGCTTTCTTT.

The genes are TRBV9 and TRBJ1-2, with 7 bases matching TRBD1. This CDR3 region has 13 residues. CDR1 and CDR2 from the germline V gene are SGDLS and YYNGEE. J gave up 4 bases and V 6 bases, and 6 bases lay outside the gene matches. The CDR3 is CASNQGTAYGYTF. CDR3 bases: TGTGCCAGCAACCAGGGGACAGCCTATGGCTACACCTTC.

The genes are TRBV5-4 and TRBJ2-6; D is unresolved. The CDR3 covers 19 residues. Per the germline V gene, CDR1 is SGHNT and CDR2 is YYREEE (reference sequence). V was cut by 5 bases and J by 0 bases, with 21 bases left in between. Written as DNA, the CDR3 is TGTGCCAGCAGTCCACCAACCTCTCCCCTCCTCTCTGGGGCCAACGTCCTGACTTTC. It specifies CASSPPTSPLLSGANVLTF.

The chain couples TRBV27 to TRBJ1-4, with D perhaps TRBD1 (5 bases). Trimming pared 5 bases from V and 8 bases from J, leaving 21 bases between. CDR3 size: 16 residues. Germline CDR1 reads MNHEY; CDR2 reads SMNVEV (reference sequence). CDR3 coding DNA: TGTGCCAGCAGTCGCTCCTCGGGCGGGGCGGAAGAAAAACTGTTTTTT. Protein sequence: CASSRSSGGAEEKLFF.

The chain employs TRBV6-1 and TRBJ2-2; weak D call: TRBD1 (6 bases). V was clipped by 5 bases and J by 10 bases, with 11 bases between them. The germline V gene has CDR1 MNHNS and CDR2 SASEGT. This CDR3 region has 12 residues. The CDR3: CASSFTGLELFF. CDR3 in DNA: TGTGCCAGCAGTTTCACAGGGTTGGAGCTGTTTTTT.

The rearrangement uses TRBV29-1 and TRBJ2-3; 8 bases line up with TRBD2. The CDR3 sequence is 13 residues long. The trim removed 2 bases at V and 4 bases at J, leaving 2 bases unmatched. CDR1 and CDR2 (germline): SQVTM, ANQGSEA. This chain's CDR3 is CSVELAGADTQYF. Here the CDR3 DNA reads TGCAGCGTTGAACTAGCGGGTGCAGATACGCAGTATTTT.

The CDR3 protein is CASSLRIGGTGELFF. The CDR3 region has the DNA TGTGCCAGCAGCTTACGTATCGGGGGCACCGGGGAGCTGTTTTTT. The rearrangement joins TRBV7-3 to TRBJ2-2; maybe TRBD2 (6 bases). There are 15 residues in the CDR3. CDR1 and CDR2 from the germline V gene are SGHTA and FQGTGA. Trimming removed 2 bases from V and 4 bases from J, with 11 bases in between.

The V gene is TRBV9, the J gene TRBJ1-1; the D gene is possibly TRBD1 (6 bases). The length of the CDR3 is 14 residues. Germline CDR1 reads SGDLS; CDR2 reads YYNGEE. V lost 7 bases and J lost 5, with 18 bases in between. CDR3 sequence reads: CASASGEGDTEAFF. The CDR3 DNA sequence: TGTGCCAGCGCCAGCGGGGAGGGGGATACTGAAGCTTTCTTT.

The rearrangement uses TRBV19 and TRBJ1-1; D remains ambiguous. Germline V gene lookup returns CDR1 LNHDA and CDR2 SQIVND (reference sequence). Trimming pared 3 bases from V and 0 bases from J, leaving 8 bases between. The CDR3 is made up of 14 amino acids. CDR3 region: CASSIRGLNTEAFF. CDR3 nucleotide sequence: TGTGCCAGTAGTATTCGAGGACTGAACACTGAAGCTTTCTTT. Full variable domain (outside the CDR3, taken from reference TRBV19 and TRBJ1-1): DGGITQSPKYLFRKEGQNVTLSCEQNLNHDAMYWYRQDPGQGLRLIYYSQIVNDFQKGDIAEGYSVSREKKESFPLTVTSAQKNPTAFYLCASSIRGLNTEAFFGQGTRLTVV.

V and J are TRBV5-1 and TRBJ1-1; 7 bases are shared with TRBD1. Germline V gene sequence: CDR1 SGHRS, CDR2 YFSETQ. V dropped 2 bases and J dropped 4; count of bases not matched to a gene: 5. This CDR3 has 14 residues. The CDR3: CASSFVQGGTEAFF. CDR3 bases: TGCGCCAGCAGCTTCGTGCAGGGGGGCACTGAAGCTTTCTTT. Full variable domain (outside the CDR3, taken from reference TRBV5-1 and TRBJ1-1): KAGVTQTPRYLIKTRGQQVTLSCSPISGHRSVSWYQQTPGQGLQFLFEYFSETQRNKGNFPGRFSGRQFSNSRSEMNVSTLELGDSALYLCASSFVQGGTEAFFGQGTRLTVV.

The chain uses TRBV14 and TRBJ2-1; D tentatively reads TRBD1 or TRBD2 (5 bases each). The germline V and J ends were trimmed by 4 bases and 10 bases, with 14 bases remaining between them. In germline, CDR1 is SGHDN, CDR2 FVKESK. The CDR3 is made up of 13 amino acids. The CDR3 DNA reads TGTGCCAGCAGCCCAAGGGGAAGCGGAGAGCAGTTCTTC. Its protein is CASSPRGSGEQFF.

V and J are TRBV2 and TRBJ2-7; 8 bases fit TRBD1. V lost 6 bases and J lost 2; bases outside the gene matches: 0. Germline assignment: CDR1 SNHLY and CDR2 FYNNEI. The CDR3 consists of 12 residues. The CDR3 DNA reads TGTGCCAGCAGGGGACAGGCCTACGAGCAGTACTTC. It is translated as CASRGQAYEQYF.

This chain links TRBV7-2 with TRBJ2-7; 7 bases fit TRBD2. V was pared by 1 base and J by 5 bases, with 8 bases of the junction left unmatched. The V gene's germline CDR1 is SGHTA and CDR2 FQGNSA. The CDR3 is 15 residues long. DNA of the CDR3: TGTGCCAGCAGCTTAGGCTGGGAGGGCCGCCACGAGCAGTACTTC. Translation gives CASSLGWEGRHEQYF. The full variable domain, rest sourced from reference TRBV7-2 and TRBJ2-7, is GAGVSQSPSNKVTEKGKDVELRCDPISGHTALYWYRQSLGQGLEFLIYFQGNSAPDKSGLPSDRFSAERTGGSVSTLTIQRTQQEDSAVYLCASSLGWEGRHEQYFGPGTRLTVT.